A single sample gave rise to the 19 T cell receptor beta chains below, sequenced in a study of T-cell reconstitution after alpha-beta-depleted transplantation in children. TCRbeta library preparation incorporated unique molecular identifiers. TCRdb fed the PCR reads into MiXCR, producing one record per CDR3 protein. This table has about 900,000 distinct CDR3 sequences, about 31% appearing once. The sample in question was PBMCs, mostly from graft donor cells, obtained 360 days after TCRalphabeta/CD19-depleted stem cell transplant. These receptors all stem from a boy younger than two who had a stem cell transplant for SCID, so the T cells may come from the graft donor.

CDR3 loop: CASSLALLAGAYNEQFF. CDR3 DNA: TGTGCCAGCAGCTTAGCGCTCCTAGCGGGGGCATACAATGAGCAGTTCTTC. The chain is built from TRBV7-2 and TRBJ2-1, with 10 bases fitting TRBD2. The CDR3 loop spans 17 amino acids. V lost 0 bases to trimming and J lost 4 bases; unmatched junction nucleotides: 6. CDR1 and CDR2 (germline): SGHTA, FQGNSA.

The CDR3 DNA reads TGTGCCAGCAGCCAGCGTTACGGGGGGAACCAAGAGACCCAGTACTTC. This codes for CASSQRYGGNQETQYF. This sequence joins TRBV12-3 or TRBV12-4 and TRBJ2-5; 7 bases are shared with TRBD2. The CDR3 extends over 16 amino acids. V lost 6 bases, J lost 0 bases, and 10 bases stayed unmatched.

This chain uses TRBV5-5 with TRBJ1-5; weak D call: TRBD1 (5 bases). The CDR3 is 15 amino acids. Trimming removed 2 bases at V and 0 bases at J, with 9 bases between. In germline, CDR1 is SGHKS, CDR2 YYEKEE (reference sequence). The CDR3 loop reads CASSFGGSSNQPQHF. CDR3 DNA: TGTGCCAGCAGCTTTGGGGGGAGTAGCAATCAGCCCCAGCATTTT.

This clonotype has more than one count but fewer than ten. The chain uses TRBV4-1 and TRBJ2-3; 7 positions agree with TRBD2. This CDR3 is 17 amino acids long. V was clipped by 0 bases and J by 2 bases; unmatched bases: 8. Germline values: CDR1 MGHRA, CDR2 YSYEKL. CDR3 coding DNA: TGCGCCAGCAGCCAAGAGATCCAGCGGGGAGCCACAGATACGCAGTATTTT. The encoded protein is CASSQEIQRGATDTQYF.

This chain connects TRBV7-8 to TRBJ2-2; 7 bases line up with TRBD2. This CDR3 contains 16 residues. V was pared by 0 bases and J by 5 bases, with 6 bases of the junction left unmatched. Germline V CDR1 and CDR2: SGHVS, FQNEAQ. The CDR3 DNA follows: TGTGCCAGCAGCTTAGCCCCCTGGGGGGGAACCGGGGAGCTGTTTTTT. It yields the protein CASSLAPWGGTGELFF.

This clonotype was counted only a few times. V is TRBV6-1 and J is TRBJ2-5; weak D call: TRBD2 (7 bases). Trimming cost V 5 bases and J 7 bases, with 23 bases left between them. The CDR3 extends over 16 amino acids. Looked up from germline, CDR1 is MNHNS and CDR2 is SASEGT. CDR3 nucleotides: TGTGCCAGCAGTCCGGGCGGGGGCCCCCCTGGAGGGACCCAGTACTTC. It encodes CASSPGGGPPGGTQYF.

The chain recombines TRBV4-1 with TRBJ2-5, with TRBD2 matching over 13 bases. Germline assignment: CDR1 MGHRA and CDR2 YSYEKL. CDR3 size: 18 residues. V shed 4 bases, J shed 5 bases, and the junction held 13 bases outside the gene matches. The CDR3 sequence is CASSRPLLAGGPGETQYF. The CDR3 nucleotides are TGCGCCAGCAGCCGACCCTTACTAGCGGGGGGGCCGGGTGAGACCCAGTACTTC.

The V gene is TRBV10-3, the J gene TRBJ2-7; TRBD1 matches at 7 bases. The germline CDR1 and CDR2 sequences are ENHRY and SYGVKD. The CDR3 has 13 residues. The J segment lost 3 bases and the V segment lost 3 bases, leaving 2 bases of the junction unmatched. CDR3 nucleotides: TGTGCCATCAGTGAAGCAGGGGGCTACGAGCAGTACTTC. Translating it yields CAISEAGGYEQYF.

This clonotype was detected only a few times. J is TRBJ1-2 and V is TRBV15; D remains ambiguous. This CDR3 has 13 residues. Germline V lookup: CDR1 LNHNV, CDR2 YYDKDF (reference sequence). Trimming removed 4 bases from V and 4 bases from J, with 10 bases in between. This CDR3 is CATSKGLFYGYTF. As DNA, the CDR3 is TGTGCCACCAGCAAGGGCCTTTTCTATGGCTACACCTTC. The complete variable domain, with remaining parts taken from reference TRBV15 and TRBJ1-2, reads DAMVIQNPRYQVTQFGKPVTLSCSQTLNHNVMYWYQQKSSQAPKLLFHYYDKDFNNEADTPDNFQSRRPNTSFCFLDIRSPGLGDTAMYLCATSKGLFYGYTFGSGTRLTVV.

J is TRBJ1-2 and V is TRBV5-1, with TRBD1 identical over 10 bases. This CDR3 has 15 amino acids. The V segment lost 1 base and the J segment 4 bases; nucleotides outside the gene matches: 4. Looked up from germline, CDR1 is SGHRS and CDR2 is YFSETQ. The CDR3 region has the DNA TGCGCCAGCAGCTTGAGACAGGGGGCTGGCTATGGCTACACCTTC. This sequence encodes CASSLRQGAGYGYTF.

The gene calls are TRBV7-8 and TRBJ2-3; D call uncertain. With 5 bases removed from V and 2 bases from J, the gap between germline ends came to 11 bases. Germline-derived CDR1 and CDR2 are SGHVS and FQNEAQ. The CDR3 runs to 14 residues. In DNA, the CDR3 is TGTGCCAGCAGCAGGGCGTCTTACACAGATACGCAGTATTTT. It codes for CASSRASYTDTQYF.

The chain has TRBV29-1 and TRBJ2-3; 7 bases are shared with TRBD2. The CDR3 sequence is 17 residues long. J was trimmed by 1 base and V by 4 bases; bases with no gene match: 14. Germline assignment: CDR1 SQVTM and CDR2 ANQGSEA. The CDR3 region is CSVAGSSGSPGTDTQYF. In DNA form, the CDR3 reads TGCAGCGTTGCCGGGAGTAGCGGGTCGCCCGGCACAGATACGCAGTATTTT.

This clonotype was seen ten or more times. The V gene is TRBV20-1, the J gene TRBJ1-4; D gene unclear. The CDR3 spans 13 residues. Germline-derived CDR1 and CDR2 are DFQATT and SNEGSKA (reference sequence). Deletions cut 4 bases from V and 8 bases from J, with 14 bases between. CDR3: CSAKFDKVEKLFF. The DNA of the CDR3 is TGCAGTGCTAAATTCGACAAAGTCGAAAAACTGTTTTTT.

CDR3 protein: CASRFRRGSTDTQYF. The DNA for the CDR3 is TGTGCCAGCAGATTTCGACGGGGCTCCACAGATACGCAGTATTTT. The rearrangement links TRBV27 to TRBJ2-3; D tentatively reads TRBD1 or TRBD2 (5 bases each). Per the germline V gene, CDR1 is MNHEY and CDR2 is SMNVEV (reference sequence). With 6 bases removed from V and 2 bases from J, the gap between germline ends came to 15 bases. This CDR3 has 15 amino acids.

This clonotype was counted a few times. The gene calls are TRBV2 and TRBJ2-3; TRBD1 matches 7 bases. The CDR3 runs 16 residues. V was pared by 2 bases and J by 2 bases, with 7 bases of the junction left unmatched. CDR1 and CDR2 from the germline V gene are SNHLY and FYNNEI. CDR3 sequence: CASSEFTTGLTDTQYF. In DNA form, the CDR3 reads TGTGCCAGCAGTGAATTTACGACAGGGCTCACAGATACGCAGTATTTT.

This clonotype occurred a few times. The genes are TRBV7-3 and TRBJ2-1, with D tentatively TRBD2 (5 bases). In germline, CDR1 is SGHTA, CDR2 FQGTGA. The V gene lost 5 bases and the J gene lost 5 bases, with 10 bases spanning the gap. This CDR3 spans 13 amino acids. CDR3 amino acids: CASSTQRDNEQFF. The CDR3 DNA reads as TGTGCCAGCAGCACCCAGAGGGACAATGAGCAGTTCTTC. Based on the CDR3 plus reference TRBV7-3 and TRBJ2-1, the full variable domain is GAGVSQTPSNKVTEKGKYVELRCDPISGHTALYWYRQSLGQGPEFLIYFQGTGAADDSGLPNDRFFAVRPEGSVSTLKIQRTERGDSAVYLCASSTQRDNEQFFGPGTRLTVL.

The chain is built from TRBV10-3 and TRBJ2-7; tentatively, D is TRBD1 or TRBD2 (5 bases each). The V end lost 6 bases, the J end lost 2 bases, and 14 bases lay between the germline ends. Germline V gene lookup returns CDR1 ENHRY and CDR2 SYGVKD. This CDR3 has 14 amino acids. The CDR3: CAIRGTLLAYEQYF. In DNA, the CDR3 is TGTGCCATCAGGGGGACCCTCTTGGCCTACGAGCAGTACTTC.

This clonotype was seen ten or more times. The chain uses TRBV28 and TRBJ1-4; D gene unclear. Trimming took 2 bases from V and 4 from J, leaving 2 bases between them. This CDR3 comprises 12 residues. The V gene's germline CDR1 is MDHEN and CDR2 SYDVKM. The DNA of the CDR3 is TGTGCCAGCAGTTTAGTTAATGAAAAACTGTTTTTT. It encodes CASSLVNEKLFF.

The chain has TRBV27 and TRBJ1-1, with TRBD1 matching 9 bases. The V gene's germline CDR1 is MNHEY and CDR2 SMNVEV (reference sequence). The length of the CDR3 is 17 residues. The V gene end was trimmed by 0 bases and the J gene end by 5 bases; junction bases not matched to a gene: 10. CDR3 DNA sequence: TGTGCCAGCAGTTTATCGCCCTACAGGGGGCGACGAACTGAAGCTTTCTTT. It translates to CASSLSPYRGRRTEAFF.